This entry is about one T cell receptor (beta chain). The sample is drawn from a study of CD8 T cells in Susac syndrome. Reverse transcription of roughly 0.45 to 1 ug RNA used random hexamers. TCRdb reanalysed the immunoSEQ multiplex PCR reads using MiXCR and keeps one entry per CDR3 protein. Here the sample spans 95,000 to 150,000 distinct CDR3 sequences, around 94% being singletons. The source material was CD8+ T cells from PBMCs. This TCR derives from a human donor with Susac syndrome.

The CDR3 DNA reads TGTGCCGCCAATCCCGCCTGGGCGACCGGGGAGCTGTTTTTT. Translating it yields CAANPAWATGELFF. The chain has TRBV25-1 and TRBJ2-2; D unclear. Germline V gene sequence: CDR1 MGHDK, CDR2 SYGVNS. V lost 11 bases to trimming and J lost 5 bases, with 18 bases between them. The CDR3 is made up of 14 amino acids.